This TCR beta chain was obtained from a study of a mutant IDH1 vaccine in newly diagnosed glioma. About the study: Patients had received radiotherapy, temozolomide, or both previously, most receiving both.

The CDR3 is 15 amino acids. The V end lost 6 bases, the J end lost 1 base, and 13 bases lay between the germline ends. Germline V gene data show CDR1 as SGHVS and CDR2 as FQNEAQ. With respect to this clone: The antigen is unknown.

Time point indicated: week 11, during vaccination. With topical imiquimod, each dose of the vaccine consisted of 300 ug of mutant IDH1 20-mer peptide. Some clones are missing from TCRdb's copy, which holds only in-frame ones; the method was immunoSEQ multiplex PCR. The sample includes about 130,000 clones, around three quarters of them seen just once. Study findings and constraints: Whatever changes occurred in top peripheral T cell clonotypes seemed unrelated to pseudoprogression.

Sequenced material: PBMCs, taken from a glioma patient whose treatment included an IDH1 peptide vaccine. The rearrangement links TRBV7-8 to TRBJ2-1; TRBD2 might be the D (6 bases). This TCR derives from a man in his forties with glioma. CDR3 protein: CASRTVEGSYNEQFF. CDR3 DNA: TGTGCCAGCAGGACGGTGGAGGGTTCCTACAATGAGCAGTTCTTC.